What follows describes a single TCR beta chain. Its antigen is unknown. TCRB immunosequencing input was roughly 500 nanograms of biopsy DNA per sample. TCRdb's copy holds only in-frame clones and misses some; the assay was immunoSEQ multiplex PCR. The sample holds approximately 27,000 clones; 80% to 90% are singletons and the top ten take 4.5% to 6%. The sample comes from a study of T cell repertoires in ileal Crohn's disease. Across the whole study: Every patient was operated on for stricturing (about 60%) or penetrating (about 40%) complications.

CDR1 is SGDLS and CDR2 is YYNGEE in the germline V gene. This CDR3 comprises 15 residues. V shed 3 bases, J shed 2 bases, and the junction held 5 bases outside the gene matches. Whole-study results and caveats: Mucosal expansions were suggested to be mainly CD8 T cells.

This sequence was found in an adult with Crohn's disease. The chain uses TRBV9 and TRBJ2-1; 7 nucleotides line up with TRBD2. The sequenced sample consisted of ileal tissue. The CDR3 DNA reads as TGTGCCAGCAGCGGGGAGGGAGCTACCTACAATGAGCAGTTCTTC. Protein product: CASSGEGATYNEQFF.